One and the same sample provided the 9 T cell receptor beta chains below, sequenced in a study of identical twins. MiXCR, applied by TCRdb to the 5' RACE reads, yields one record per CDR3 protein. The sample consists of approximately 890,000 distinct CDR3 sequences, about 12% of them appearing once. This sample also appeared in a second study, on yellow fever vaccine responses in identical twins.

Sequences were obtained from PBMCs. The receptors stem from a woman aged 18-29 years in good health.

The chain has TRBV6-1 and TRBJ1-2; TRBD1 might be the D (6 bases). The CDR3 consists of 14 residues. V lost 2 bases and J 2 bases, leaving 9 bases between the germline ends. Germline V CDR1 and CDR2: MNHNS, SASEGT. CDR3 sequence reads: CASSELGQNYGYTF. For the CDR3, the DNA is TGTGCCAGCAGTGAATTAGGACAGAACTATGGCTACACCTTC.

This chain uses TRBV11-3 with TRBJ2-2; the D is unclear. CDR1 SGHNT and CDR2 YENEEA come from the germline V gene. This CDR3 region has 14 residues. Trimming cost V 1 base and J 6 bases, with 9 bases left between them. This CDR3 reads CASSLGEASGELFF. CDR3 nucleotide sequence: TGTGCCAGCAGCTTAGGAGAGGCGTCCGGGGAGCTGTTTTTT.

This clonotype turned up a few times. This chain uses TRBV7-2 with TRBJ1-4; the D is unclear. This CDR3 spans 15 amino acids. Trimming left V 5 bases short and J 6 bases short, with 16 bases between. Germline CDR1 reads SGHTA; CDR2 reads FQGNSA. CDR3 coding DNA: TGTGCCAGCAGCCCGCCTTGGACCCCGGATGAAAAACTGTTTTTT. Translation: CASSPPWTPDEKLFF. Supplemented by reference TRBV7-2 and TRBJ1-4, the full variable domain reads GAGVSQSPSNKVTEKGKDVELRCDPISGHTALYWYRQSLGQGLEFLIYFQGNSAPDKSGLPSDRFSAERTGGSVSTLTIQRTQQEDSAVYLCASSPPWTPDEKLFFGSGTQLSVL.

Details on this clonotype: A read error may explain this, as a much larger clone is one base away. This chain uses TRBV12-3 or TRBV12-4 with TRBJ2-2, with D possibly called TRBD1 or TRBD2 (5 bases each). This CDR3 has 18 residues. The CDR3 DNA reads as TGTGCCCGCAGTTTATTAGGCCGGGACCGGGGCAGAACCGGGGAGCTGTTTTTT. It encodes CARSLLGRDRGRTGELFF.

The sample holds many counts of this clonotype. CDR3 sequence (DNA): TGTGCCAGCAGCCAAGATCCCGGACAGGGCTACGAGCAGTACTTC. Translating gives CASSQDPGQGYEQYF. This chain joins TRBV4-2 and TRBJ2-7, with 8 nucleotides matching TRBD1. Trimming at V came to 0 bases and at J to 3 bases, leaving 4 bases not matched to a gene. This CDR3 has 15 amino acids. Germline V gene lookup returns CDR1 LGHNA and CDR2 YNFKEQ.

This sequence joins TRBV18 and TRBJ1-2, with D perhaps matching TRBD1 (5 bases). This CDR3 is 13 amino acids long. CDR1 and CDR2 from the germline V gene are KGHSH and LQKENI. The V end was cut by 4 bases, the J end by 4 bases, with 10 bases between. As DNA, the CDR3 is TGTGCCAGCTCACGGGACGTTCTCTATGGCTACACCTTC. The encoded protein is CASSRDVLYGYTF. Based on the CDR3 plus reference TRBV18 and TRBJ1-2, the full variable domain is NAGVMQNPRHLVRRRGQEARLRCSPMKGHSHVYWYRQLPEEGLKFMVYLQKENIIDESGMPKERFSAEFPKEGPSILRIQQVVRGDSAAYFCASSRDVLYGYTFGSGTRLTVV.

This chain connects TRBV20-1 to TRBJ2-2; TRBD1 might be the D (5 bases). The V end lost 7 bases, the J end lost 0 bases, and 12 bases lay between the germline ends. CDR3 length: 14 amino acids. Germline V gene lookup returns CDR1 DFQATT and CDR2 SNEGSKA (reference sequence). The chain's CDR3 is CSVSDRTNTGELFF. CDR3 in DNA: TGCAGTGTTTCTGACAGAACGAACACCGGGGAGCTGTTTTTT.

This clonotype is a singleton in its sample. The chain uses TRBV12-3 or TRBV12-4 and TRBJ2-1; no clear D gene. There are 18 residues in the CDR3. Trimming removed 0 bases at V and 5 bases at J, with 20 bases between. In nucleotides, the CDR3 is TGTGCCAGCAGTTTAGCGGCCGCAAGGGAAATGGCAGACAATGAGCAGTTCTTC. Translated: CASSLAAAREMADNEQFF.

The chain links TRBV15 to TRBJ2-6; D uncertain. Germline CDR1 and CDR2: LNHNV and YYDKDF (reference sequence). Trimming cost V 0 bases and J 4 bases, with 13 bases left between them. The CDR3 has 17 amino acids. CDR3 nucleotide sequence: TGTGCCACCAGCAGAGATTACAGAGTGGCCGGGGCCAACGTCCTGACTTTC. This translates into CATSRDYRVAGANVLTF.